This T cell receptor (beta chain) was documented in a study of blood T cell repertoires in COVID-19. Across the whole study: Samples taken during acute and convalescent COVID-19 were collected in the United States, Italy and Spain. PBMCs, B-cell-depleted T cells, or T cells were the source of the cDNA or gDNA that made up the material.

Sequenced by immunoSEQ multiplex PCR; TCRdb stores in-frame clones only, minus some. Of a few hundred thousand clones listed, about nine tenths are singletons. The specimen was peripheral blood. The source of this sequence is a man over 45 with active or convalescent COVID-19.

This CDR3 reads CASSQEGSSWYEQYF. The CDR3 nucleotides are TGCGCCAGCAGCCAAGAGGGGTCTAGCTGGTACGAGCAGTACTTC. The chain combines TRBV4-3 with TRBJ2-7; a weak D match, TRBD2 (5 bases). The CDR3 totals 15 residues. The ends were cut back, 0 bases at V and 4 bases at J, with 13 bases in the middle. Germline V gives CDR1 LGHNA, CDR2 YSLEER.